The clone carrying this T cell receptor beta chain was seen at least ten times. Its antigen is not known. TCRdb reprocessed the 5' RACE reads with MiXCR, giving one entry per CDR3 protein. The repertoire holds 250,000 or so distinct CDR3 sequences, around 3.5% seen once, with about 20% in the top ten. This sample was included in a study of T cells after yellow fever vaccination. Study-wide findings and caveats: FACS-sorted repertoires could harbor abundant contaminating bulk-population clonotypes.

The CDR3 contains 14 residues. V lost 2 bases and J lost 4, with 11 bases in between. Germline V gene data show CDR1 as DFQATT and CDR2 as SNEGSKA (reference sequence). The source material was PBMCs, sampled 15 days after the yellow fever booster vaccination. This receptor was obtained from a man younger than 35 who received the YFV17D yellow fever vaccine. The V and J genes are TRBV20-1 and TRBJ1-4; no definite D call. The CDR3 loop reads CSARNPALNEKLFF. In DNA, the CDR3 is TGCAGTGCTAGAAACCCGGCCCTTAATGAAAAACTGTTTTTT.